The entry below describes one T cell receptor (beta chain). Its cognate antigen is unknown. This sample was taken from a study of cytomegalovirus exposure and HLA in healthy donors. Study-wide findings and caveats: By HLA locus, TCR association rates varied in a later analysis, with DRB1 showing the most and HLA-C the fewest.

Primers: 60 Vbeta forward and 13 Jbeta reverse. Clones were sequenced by immunoSEQ multiplex PCR, and TCRdb holds only the in-frame ones, with some missing. The sample carries roughly 100,000 clones, around 78% recorded once. The donors gave bone marrow, and they were healthy. The CDR3 loop spans 17 amino acids. Germline values: CDR1 SGHRS, CDR2 YFSETQ. V shed 1 base and J 3 bases; nucleotides not matched to a gene: 11. The chain couples TRBV5-1 to TRBJ2-5, with TRBD1 matching over 8 bases. This clonotype originated in a man in his forties in good health and CMV-seronegative. Sequencing input: PBMCs. CDR3 sequence (DNA): TGCGCCAGCAGCTTGTTAGCCAGGGGGCCTCGGGAAGAGACCCAGTACTTC. Residues: CASSLLARGPREETQYF.